This is a list of T cell receptor beta chains from one sample in a study of tumor-infiltrating lymphocytes in primary liver carcinoma. A single record per CDR3 protein comes from TCRdb applying MiXCR to the multiplex PCR reads. Among 30,000 to 40,000 distinct CDR3 sequences, under 75% were seen once, and the ten largest hold about 16%. Sequencing was done on a sample of liver tumor tissue from sampling region 4. The receptors were gathered from a man between 35 and 55 years old with primary liver carcinoma and hepatitis B virus infection. The conserved cysteine and the conserved F or W are not part of the CDR3 here.

v_call cdr3_aa
TRBV28 ASSLLQGTDTQY
TRBV29-1 SAGYGLNTDAF
TRBV5-4 ASGQGSYEQY
TRBV6-1 TSSEETGGYNGQF
TRBV18 TSSPEGHGSTAF
TRBV29-1 SVRAGRVMNTEAS
TRBV10-3 ALSEPRPRGLDTQY
TRBV4-3 ASSSCDRGRNSLLH
TRBV11-2 ASSETGTSGGNEQS
TRBV29-1 SVETRVANTGELF
TRBV29-1 DAPVGAGGNTEAF
TRBV29-1 SVEAGRGRAGTQY
TRBV29-1 SAMTSGTSTPYGEY
TRBV5-5 ASSLVPREGEQY
TRBV4-2 ASCQGTGGTGELF
TRBV24-1 ATRGRGTTSTDTQY
TRBV6-5 ASSLQSTDTQY
TRBV29-1 SVLRTGSNTEAF
TRBV6-5 AGSYVGKVAGEQF
TRBV11-1 ASSSGGSSVGARTDTQH
TRBV5-1 ASNIGQGLV
TRBV11-2 DSSMGGDRDISLSGANVLT
TRBV5-4 ASSLGGGEQY
TRBV7-9 ASSFDLLPCEQY
TRBV25-1 ASSVPERDSEAF
TRBV19 ASSIDRAGEAF
TRBV5-1 ASSPTGLPRSYELY
TRBV4-2 ASIQETAQGLNYGYT
TRBV5-4 ASSLAGFSHEQY
TRBV5-1 ANSLAEVTEQY
TRBV12-3/TRBV12-4 ASCPSGSTDTQY
TRBV28 ASSLYRAQPNQPQY
TRBV5-4 TSSRDENSNQPQH
TRBV12-3/TRBV12-4 ASRAAMNIEAY
TRBV10-2 ASMDNWSRPEQY
TRBV2 ASTGGPGYKQY
TRBV6-1 ASTLERHIYNEQF
TRBV2 ASSPRANEKLF
TRBV5-5 AGNWGMVADTQY
TRBV14 ASSPRGHSNIGELF
TRBV7-9 ASSCGRDSIEKLF
TRBV28 ASVPTTGGYT
TRBV10-2 ASSVAVGKQY
TRBV7-9 ASSLGQGTHEQY
TRBV11-1 ASSSFRDSSYEQY
TRBV28 ASSSTSGFESQY
TRBV9 ASSRGRGKGVNTEAF
TRBV12-3/TRBV12-4 ASSTTPGQGNQPQH
TRBV5-1 ASSFGLAGGNTGELF
TRBV4-2 TSSHVSFSGNEQF
TRBV2 TSTGGLGYEQC